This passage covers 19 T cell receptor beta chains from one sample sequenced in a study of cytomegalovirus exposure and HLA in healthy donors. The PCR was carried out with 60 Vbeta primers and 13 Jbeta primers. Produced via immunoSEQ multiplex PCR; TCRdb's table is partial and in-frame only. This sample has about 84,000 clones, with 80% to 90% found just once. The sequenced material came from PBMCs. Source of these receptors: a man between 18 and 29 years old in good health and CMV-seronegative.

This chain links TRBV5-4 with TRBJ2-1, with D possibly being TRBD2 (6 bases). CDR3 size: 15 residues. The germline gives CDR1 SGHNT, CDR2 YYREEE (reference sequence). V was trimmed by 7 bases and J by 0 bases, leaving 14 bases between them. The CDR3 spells CASASGSPSYNEQFF. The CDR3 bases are TGTGCCAGCGCAAGCGGGTCCCCCTCCTACAATGAGCAGTTCTTC.

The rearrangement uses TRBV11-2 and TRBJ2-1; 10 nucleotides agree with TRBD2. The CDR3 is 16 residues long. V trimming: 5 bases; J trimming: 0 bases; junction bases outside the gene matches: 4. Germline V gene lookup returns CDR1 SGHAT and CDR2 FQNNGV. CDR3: CASSLSGRGSYNEQFF. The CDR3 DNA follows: TGTGCCAGCAGCCTCAGCGGGAGGGGCTCCTACAATGAGCAGTTCTTC.

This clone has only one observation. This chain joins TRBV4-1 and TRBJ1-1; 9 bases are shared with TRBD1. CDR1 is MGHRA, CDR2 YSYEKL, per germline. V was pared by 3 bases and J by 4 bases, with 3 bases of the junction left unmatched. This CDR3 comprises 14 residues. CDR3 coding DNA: TGCGCCAGCAGCCAGGACAGGGGAGGCACTGAAGCTTTCTTT. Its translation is CASSQDRGGTEAFF.

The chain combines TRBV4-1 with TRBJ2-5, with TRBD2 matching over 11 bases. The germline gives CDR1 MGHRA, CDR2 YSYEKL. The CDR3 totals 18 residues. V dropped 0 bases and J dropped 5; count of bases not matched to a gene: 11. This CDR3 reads CASSQDLTSGSSDETQYF. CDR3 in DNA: TGCGCCAGCAGCCAAGATCTAACTAGCGGGAGTTCGGATGAGACCCAGTACTTC.

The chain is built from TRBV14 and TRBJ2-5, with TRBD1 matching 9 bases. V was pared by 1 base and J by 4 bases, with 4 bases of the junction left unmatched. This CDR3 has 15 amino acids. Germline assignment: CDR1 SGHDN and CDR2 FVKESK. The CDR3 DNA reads TGTGCCAGCAGCCAAGGGGACAGGGCAGCAGAGACCCAGTACTTC. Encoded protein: CASSQGDRAAETQYF.

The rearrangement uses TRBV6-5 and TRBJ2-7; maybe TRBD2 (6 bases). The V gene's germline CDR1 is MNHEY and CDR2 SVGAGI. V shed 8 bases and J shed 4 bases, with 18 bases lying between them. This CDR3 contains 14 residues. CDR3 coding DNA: TGTGCCAGCTGTGCTGGGAGGAACACGTACGAGCAGTACTTC. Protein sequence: CASCAGRNTYEQYF.

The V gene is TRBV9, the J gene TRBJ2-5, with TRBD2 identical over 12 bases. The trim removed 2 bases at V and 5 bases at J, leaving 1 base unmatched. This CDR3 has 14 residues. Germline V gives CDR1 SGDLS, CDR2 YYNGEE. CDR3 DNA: TGTGCCAGCAGCGTTCTAGCGGGAGGGGAGACCCAGTACTTC. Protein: CASSVLAGGETQYF.

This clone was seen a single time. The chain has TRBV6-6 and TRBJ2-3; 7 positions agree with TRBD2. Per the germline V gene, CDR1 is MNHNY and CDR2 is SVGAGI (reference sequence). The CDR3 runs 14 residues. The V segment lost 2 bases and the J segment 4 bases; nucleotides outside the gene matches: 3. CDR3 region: CASSYAGVADTQYF. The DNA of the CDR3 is TGTGCCAGCAGTTACGCGGGAGTGGCAGATACGCAGTATTTT.

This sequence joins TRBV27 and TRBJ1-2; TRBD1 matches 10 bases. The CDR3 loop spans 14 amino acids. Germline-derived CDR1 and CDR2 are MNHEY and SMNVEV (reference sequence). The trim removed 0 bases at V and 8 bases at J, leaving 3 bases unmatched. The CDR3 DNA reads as TGTGCCAGCAGTTTATCCCGGACAGGGGGAGGCTACACCTTC. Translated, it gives CASSLSRTGGGYTF.

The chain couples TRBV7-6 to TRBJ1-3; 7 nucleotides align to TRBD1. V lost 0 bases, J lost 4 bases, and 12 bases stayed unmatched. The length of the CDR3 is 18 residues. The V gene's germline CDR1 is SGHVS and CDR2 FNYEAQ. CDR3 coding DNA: TGTGCCAGCAGCTTAGCGGCCCGGACAGGCCTGCCGGGAAACACCATATATTTT. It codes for CASSLAARTGLPGNTIYF. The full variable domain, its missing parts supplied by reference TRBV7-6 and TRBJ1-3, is GAGVSQSPRYKVTKRGQDVALRCDPISGHVSLYWYRQALGQGPEFLTYFNYEAQQDKSGLPNDRFSAERPEGSISTLTIQRTEQRDSAMYRCASSLAARTGLPGNTIYFGEGSWLTVV.

CDR3 region: CASSPTSGTTTGEQFF. The CDR3 DNA reads as TGTGCCAGCAGCCCGACTAGCGGGACCACAACGGGTGAGCAGTTCTTC. V usage is TRBV4-2 and J usage is TRBJ2-1; 11 bases are a match to TRBD2. The CDR3 totals 16 residues. Unmatched junction bases numbered 11, after V lost 4 bases and J lost 9 bases. Looked up from germline, CDR1 is LGHNA and CDR2 is YNFKEQ.

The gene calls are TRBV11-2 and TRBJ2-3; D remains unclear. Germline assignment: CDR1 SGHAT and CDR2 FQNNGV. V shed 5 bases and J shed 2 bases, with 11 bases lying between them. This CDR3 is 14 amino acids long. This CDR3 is CASSPSVVTDTQYF. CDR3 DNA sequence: TGTGCCAGCAGCCCCTCTGTAGTCACAGATACGCAGTATTTT.

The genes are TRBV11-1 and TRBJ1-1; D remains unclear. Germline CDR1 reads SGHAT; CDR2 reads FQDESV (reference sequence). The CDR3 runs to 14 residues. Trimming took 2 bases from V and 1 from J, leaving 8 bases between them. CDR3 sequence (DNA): TGTGCCAGCAGCTTATTTGACAAGAACACTGAAGCTTTCTTT. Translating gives CASSLFDKNTEAFF.

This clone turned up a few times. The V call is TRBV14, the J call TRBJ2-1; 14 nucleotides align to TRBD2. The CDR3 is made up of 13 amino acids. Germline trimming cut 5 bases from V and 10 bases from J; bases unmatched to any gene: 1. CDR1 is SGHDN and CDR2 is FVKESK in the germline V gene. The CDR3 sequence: CASSGTSGREQFF. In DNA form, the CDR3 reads TGTGCCAGCAGCGGGACTAGCGGGAGAGAGCAGTTCTTC.

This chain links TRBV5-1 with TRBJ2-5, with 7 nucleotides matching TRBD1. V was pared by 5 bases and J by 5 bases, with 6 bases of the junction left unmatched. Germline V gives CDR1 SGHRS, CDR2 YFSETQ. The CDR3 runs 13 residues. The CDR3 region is CASRRGGRETQYF. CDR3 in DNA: TGCGCCAGCAGGCGAGGGGGCAGGGAGACCCAGTACTTC.

The CDR3 here is CASSDRAHDSSYEQYF. CDR3 nucleotide sequence: TGTGCCAGCAGTGACAGGGCCCACGACAGCTCCTACGAGCAGTACTTC. The gene calls are TRBV6-1 and TRBJ2-7; the D gene is possibly TRBD1 (5 bases). CDR3 length equals 16 residues. Trimming shortened V by 3 bases and J by 0 bases, and 15 bases separated the two germline ends. Germline CDR1 and CDR2: MNHNS and SASEGT.

CDR3 DNA sequence: TGCAGCGTTCCCGACGGACAGGGAGGGTCCCTCCACTTT. Protein sequence: CSVPDGQGGSLHF. The rearrangement links TRBV29-1 to TRBJ1-6, with 8 positions matching TRBD1. Losses at the gene ends were 5 bases for V and 14 bases for J; bases not matched to a gene: 11. The CDR3 totals 13 residues. CDR1 is SQVTM and CDR2 is ANQGSEA in the germline V gene.

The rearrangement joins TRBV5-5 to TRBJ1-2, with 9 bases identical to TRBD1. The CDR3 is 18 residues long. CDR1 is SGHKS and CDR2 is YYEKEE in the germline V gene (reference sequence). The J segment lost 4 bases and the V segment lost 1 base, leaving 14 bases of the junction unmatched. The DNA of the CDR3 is TGTGCCAGCAGCTTGTCATGGGACAGGGTTCTTTTTGGCTATGGCTACACCTTC. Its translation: CASSLSWDRVLFGYGYTF.

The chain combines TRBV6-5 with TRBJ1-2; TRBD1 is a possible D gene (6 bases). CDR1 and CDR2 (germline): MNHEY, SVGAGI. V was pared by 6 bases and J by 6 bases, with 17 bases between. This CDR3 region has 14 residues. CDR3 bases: TGTGCCAGCAGAGAAACGGGGGGGCAGGATGGCTACACCTTC. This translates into CASRETGGQDGYTF.